A single sample gave rise to the 3 T cell receptor beta chains below, sequenced in a study of shared clonotypes between healthy human individuals. Only CD45RO-negative cells positively selected for CCR7 counted as naive CD8 cells, so terminally differentiated effector memory CD45RA+ cells were excluded. Using immunoSEQ multiplex PCR, the repertoire was profiled, and TCRdb retains in-frame clones only, with some absent. The sample includes around 600,000 clones, about 95% of them seen just once. What was sequenced was naive CD8+ T cells sorted from blood. The receptors were gathered from a woman aged 25-40 years in good health.

V is TRBV5-8 and J is TRBJ1-1, with D unresolved. V lost 3 bases and J 3 bases, leaving 12 bases between the germline ends. CDR3 length equals 14 residues. CDR1 and CDR2 (germline): SGHTS, YDEGEE. The CDR3 loop is CASSSQGYDTEAFF. CDR3 nucleotide sequence: TGTGCCAGCAGCTCCCAAGGGTACGACACTGAAGCTTTCTTT.

CDR3 protein: CASSGSHNEQFF. CDR3 coding DNA: TGTGCCAGCAGCGGGTCGCACAATGAGCAGTTCTTC. The gene calls are TRBV9 and TRBJ2-1, with D hard to call. Per the germline V gene, CDR1 is SGDLS and CDR2 is YYNGEE. The CDR3 has 12 amino acids. V was clipped by 3 bases and J by 5 bases, with 6 bases between them.

This clone came up once. The sample carries other DNA sequences with the same CDR3. The CDR3 region is CASSLVGDSYEQYF. The DNA for the CDR3 is TGTGCCAGCAGTTTAGTGGGAGACTCGTACGAGCAGTACTTC. V is TRBV28 and J is TRBJ2-7, with D possibly matching TRBD2 (5 bases). Germline loops: CDR1 MDHEN, CDR2 SYDVKM. The CDR3 length is 14 residues. The V gene lost 2 bases and the J gene lost 4 bases, with 12 bases spanning the gap.